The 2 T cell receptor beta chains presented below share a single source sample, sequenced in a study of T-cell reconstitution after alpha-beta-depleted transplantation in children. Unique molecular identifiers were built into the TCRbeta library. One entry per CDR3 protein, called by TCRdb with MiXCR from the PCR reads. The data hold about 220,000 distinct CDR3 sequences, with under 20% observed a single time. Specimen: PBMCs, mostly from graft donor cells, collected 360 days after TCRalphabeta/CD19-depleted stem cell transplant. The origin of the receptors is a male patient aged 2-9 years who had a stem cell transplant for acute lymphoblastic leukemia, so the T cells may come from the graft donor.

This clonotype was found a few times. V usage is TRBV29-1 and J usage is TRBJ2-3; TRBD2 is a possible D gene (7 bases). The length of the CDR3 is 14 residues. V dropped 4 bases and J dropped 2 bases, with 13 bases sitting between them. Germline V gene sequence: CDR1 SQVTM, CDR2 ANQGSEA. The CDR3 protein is CSVVRGGLTDTQYF. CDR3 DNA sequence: TGCAGCGTTGTCCGCGGGGGCCTCACAGATACGCAGTATTTT.

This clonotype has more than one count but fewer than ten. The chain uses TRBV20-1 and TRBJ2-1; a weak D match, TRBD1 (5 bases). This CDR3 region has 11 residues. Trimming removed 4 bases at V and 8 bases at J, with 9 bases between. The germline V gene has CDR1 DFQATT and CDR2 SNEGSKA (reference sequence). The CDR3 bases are TGCAGTGCTAAGGGGTTTGATGAGCAGTTCTTC. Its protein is CSAKGFDEQFF.